The 28 T cell receptor beta chains below come from one sample, sequenced in a study of radiotherapy plus CTLA-4 blockade in lung cancer. The assay was immunoSEQ multiplex PCR, and TCRdb's table has in-frame clones only and misses some. The sample has about 60,000 clones, under 85% seen once; the top ten hold approximately 4.1%. Material: peripheral blood, obtained from a patient treated with radiotherapy plus ipilimumab. The receptors shown here come from a human donor with non-small cell lung cancer who had a partial response to radiotherapy plus ipilimumab.

V gene TRBV11-2 combines with J gene TRBJ2-1; TRBD1 aligns across 7 bases. The V and J ends lost 5 bases and 9 bases, in that order; junction bases with no gene match: 10. Germline CDR1 and CDR2: SGHAT and FQNNGV. The length of the CDR3 is 14 residues. The CDR3, as DNA: TGTGCCAGCAGCGTCGACAGGGTTTGGGGTGAGCAGTTCTTC. As protein: CASSVDRVWGEQFF.

This sequence joins TRBV6-1 and TRBJ1-2; 7 positions match TRBD1. This CDR3 is built from 13 residues. Germline CDR1 MNHNS, CDR2 SASEGT. J lost 6 bases, V lost 6 bases, and 7 bases had no gene match. The CDR3, as DNA: TGTGCCAGCAGCCTGGATAGGGGGCATGGCTACACCTTC. This gives the protein CASSLDRGHGYTF.

The chain couples TRBV10-1 to TRBJ2-3; 7 nucleotides align to TRBD1. Looked up from germline, CDR1 is WNHNN and CDR2 is SYGVQD (reference sequence). CDR3 length: 13 amino acids. With 9 bases clipped from V and 4 bases from J, the junction kept 7 bases outside the gene matches. This CDR3 reads CASSRGLPDTQYF. The CDR3 region has the DNA TGCGCCAGTTCCAGGGGGTTGCCAGATACGCAGTATTTT.

The chain has TRBV6-6 and TRBJ2-7; 8 bases map to TRBD1. The CDR3 totals 15 residues. The trim removed 4 bases at V and 3 bases at J, leaving 8 bases unmatched. Germline V CDR1 and CDR2: MNHNY, SVGAGI (reference sequence). The CDR3 DNA reads TGTGCCAGCAGTTCCACACGGACAGGGAGCTACGAGCAGTACTTC. Translation gives CASSSTRTGSYEQYF.

The chain is built from TRBV27 and TRBJ1-5; D uncertain. Germline assignment: CDR1 MNHEY and CDR2 SMNVEV (reference sequence). This CDR3 comprises 14 residues. V dropped 0 bases and J dropped 7 bases, with 10 bases sitting between them. This CDR3 is CASSLSRGRQPQHF. The CDR3 DNA follows: TGTGCCAGCAGTTTATCTCGGGGTCGACAGCCCCAGCATTTT.

The chain recombines TRBV7-9 with TRBJ1-3, with TRBD1 identical over 8 bases. J gave up 0 bases and V 5 bases, and 6 bases lay outside the gene matches. The CDR3 covers 16 residues. CDR1 is SEHNR, CDR2 FQNEAQ, per germline (reference sequence). The CDR3 nucleotides read TGTGCCAGCAGCACGCGGACAGGGCTCTCTGGAAACACCATATATTTT. Translating it yields CASSTRTGLSGNTIYF. Variable domain in full (rest from reference TRBV7-9 and TRBJ1-3): DTGVSQNPRHKITKRGQNVTFRCDPISEHNRLYWYRQTLGQGPEFLTYFQNEAQLEKSRLLSDRFSAERPKGSFSTLEIQRTEQGDSAMYLCASSTRTGLSGNTIYFGEGSWLTVV.

The chain uses TRBV5-1 and TRBJ2-3; tentatively, D is TRBD1 (6 bases). This CDR3 region has 14 residues. Looked up from germline, CDR1 is SGHRS and CDR2 is YFSETQ. The V end was cut by 6 bases, the J end by 2 bases, with 13 bases between. The CDR3 protein is CASTLDRTTDTQYF. CDR3 coding DNA: TGCGCCAGCACTCTGGACAGAACCACAGATACGCAGTATTTT.

Only one count was recorded for this clone. The V gene is TRBV9, the J gene TRBJ2-3, with TRBD2 matching 7 bases. The CDR3 spans 15 residues. V dropped 0 bases and J dropped 5; count of bases not matched to a gene: 6. Germline CDR1 SGDLS, CDR2 YYNGEE. The CDR3 here is CASSVGGSWEDTQYF. CDR3 in DNA: TGTGCCAGCAGCGTAGGCGGGAGCTGGGAAGATACGCAGTATTTT.

The chain recombines TRBV5-1 with TRBJ1-1; 8 bases line up with TRBD1. This CDR3 has 15 residues. CDR1 SGHRS and CDR2 YFSETQ come from the germline V gene. Trimming cost V 1 base and J 3 bases; bases outside gene matches: 5. Here the CDR3 DNA reads TGCGCCAGCAGCTTGACCCAGGGGGCTGACACTGAAGCTTTCTTT. Its translation is CASSLTQGADTEAFF.

About this clone: The identical CDR3 is also encoded by other nucleotide sequences in the sample. The chain employs TRBV11-3 and TRBJ1-1; D is possibly TRBD1 (6 bases). Germline V CDR1 and CDR2: SGHNT, YENEEA. The V end lost 6 bases, the J end lost 1 base, and 9 bases lay between the germline ends. The CDR3 has 13 amino acids. CDR3 nucleotides: TGTGCCAGCAGTTTGGACAGGAACACTGAAGCTTTCTTT. Its protein is CASSLDRNTEAFF. Based on the CDR3 plus reference TRBV11-3 and TRBJ1-1, the full variable domain is EAGVVQSPRYKIIEKKQPVAFWCNPISGHNTLYWYLQNLGQGPELLIRYENEEAVDDSQLPKDRFSAERLKGVDSTLKIQPAELGDSAVYLCASSLDRNTEAFFGQGTRLTVV.

The chain uses TRBV28 and TRBJ2-5; TRBD2 matches at 14 bases. CDR3 size: 12 residues. With V trimmed by 10 bases and J by 7 bases, 2 bases remained unmatched. Germline V CDR1 and CDR2: MDHEN, SYDVKM. CDR3 region: CATGTSGGTQYF. In DNA form, the CDR3 reads TGTGCCACCGGGACTAGCGGGGGGACCCAGTACTTC.

J is TRBJ1-1 and V is TRBV25-1; D gene uncertain. CDR1 is MGHDK and CDR2 is SYGVNS in the germline V gene. The CDR3 loop spans 16 amino acids. V shed 4 bases and J shed 5 bases, with 20 bases lying between them. CDR3 sequence reads: CASSALTGKGRTEAFF. CDR3 in DNA: TGTGCCAGCAGTGCACTAACGGGGAAGGGTAGGACTGAAGCTTTCTTT. Using reference TRBV25-1 and TRBJ1-1 for the parts outside the CDR3, the full variable domain is EADIYQTPRYLVIGTGKKITLECSQTMGHDKMYWYQQDPGMELHLIHYSYGVNSTEKGDLSSESTVSRIRTEHFPLTLESARPSHTSQYLCASSALTGKGRTEAFFGQGTRLTVV.

About this clone: The same CDR3 can be traced to other DNA sequences in this sample. This chain uses TRBV2 with TRBJ2-7, with 9 positions matching TRBD1. V lost 5 bases, J lost 2 bases, and 7 bases stayed unmatched. This CDR3 region has 15 residues. Germline V CDR1 and CDR2: SNHLY, FYNNEI. CDR3 coding DNA: TGTGCCAGCAGTTTTAGACAGGGGGTCGCCTACGAGCAGTACTTC. This sequence encodes CASSFRQGVAYEQYF.

The genes are TRBV7-2 and TRBJ2-3, with 7 nucleotides matching TRBD2. Germline V gene data show CDR1 as SGHTA and CDR2 as FQGNSA. Losses at the gene ends were 3 bases for V and 4 bases for J; bases not matched to a gene: 7. The CDR3 is made up of 15 amino acids. In DNA form, the CDR3 reads TGTGCCAGCAGCTTTGGTAGGGAGGGCGCAGATACGCAGTATTTT. Residues: CASSFGREGADTQYF. The full variable domain, completed using reference TRBV7-2 and TRBJ2-3, is GAGVSQSPSNKVTEKGKDVELRCDPISGHTALYWYRQSLGQGLEFLIYFQGNSAPDKSGLPSDRFSAERTGGSVSTLTIQRTQQEDSAVYLCASSFGREGADTQYFGPGTRLTVL.

V and J are TRBV9 and TRBJ2-1, with D possibly matching TRBD1 (5 bases). Trimming cost V 4 bases and J 4 bases, with 15 bases left between them. The CDR3 extends over 15 amino acids. Germline V CDR1 and CDR2: SGDLS, YYNGEE. The CDR3 sequence is CASSPWQGMYNEQFF. The CDR3 DNA sequence: TGTGCCAGCAGCCCCTGGCAGGGCATGTACAATGAGCAGTTCTTC.

In nucleotides, the CDR3 is TGTGCCTGGAGCCGGGACTCCGGTGGAGATACGCAGTATTTT. Translating it yields CAWSRDSGGDTQYF. The chain carries TRBV30 and TRBJ2-3, with D tentatively TRBD2 (6 bases). This CDR3 contains 14 residues. Trimming removed 3 bases at V and 5 bases at J, with 15 bases between. Germline-derived CDR1 and CDR2 are GTSNPN and SVGIG (reference sequence).

V and J are TRBV27 and TRBJ2-3; D is possibly TRBD2 (6 bases). The V gene lost 5 bases and the J gene lost 6 bases, with 21 bases spanning the gap. Germline-derived CDR1 and CDR2 are MNHEY and SMNVEV (reference sequence). This CDR3 spans 16 amino acids. The CDR3 DNA reads as TGTGCCAGCAGTCCCGAAGCGGGCCTCGGCGTCGATACGCAGTATTTT. As protein: CASSPEAGLGVDTQYF.

This rearrangement joins TRBV5-1 to TRBJ2-5, with TRBD2 identical over 8 bases. The germline V gene encodes CDR1 SGHRS and CDR2 YFSETQ. The CDR3 has 17 residues. V dropped 0 bases and J dropped 2; count of bases not matched to a gene: 9. The CDR3 DNA sequence: TGCGCCAGCAGCTTGGTCCGGGAGGGCCTGGGGCAAGAGACCCAGTACTTC. Translation gives CASSLVREGLGQETQYF.

The chain joins TRBV4-1 to TRBJ1-5; D call uncertain. Germline values: CDR1 MGHRA, CDR2 YSYEKL. Trimming shortened V by 0 bases and J by 0 bases, and 12 bases separated the two germline ends. The CDR3 length is 17 residues. CDR3 protein: CASSQDPGKYSNQPQHF. In DNA, the CDR3 is TGCGCCAGCAGCCAAGATCCCGGGAAGTATAGCAATCAGCCCCAGCATTTT.

The gene calls are TRBV10-3 and TRBJ1-2; possibly TRBD1 for D (5 bases). Deletions cut 2 bases from V and 6 bases from J, with 7 bases between. Germline V gene lookup returns CDR1 ENHRY and CDR2 SYGVKD. CDR3 length equals 12 residues. CDR3 DNA: TGTGCCATCAGTGAGGGGGGGAATGGCTACACCTTC. Translation gives CAISEGGNGYTF.

This clone was counted once. The chain carries TRBV7-8 and TRBJ2-7; D is perhaps TRBD1 (7 bases). Per the germline V gene, CDR1 is SGHVS and CDR2 is FQNEAQ. V dropped 5 bases and J dropped 6 bases, with 23 bases sitting between them. This CDR3 region has 16 residues. In DNA, the CDR3 is TGTGCCAGCAGCACCTCGTGGAGGGGGCGATCCGGCGAGCAGTACTTC. Translating gives CASSTSWRGRSGEQYF.

This clone was seen only once. The CDR3 nucleotides are TGTGCCAGCAGCCGTGACCGAGCGGGAGTCACAGATACGCAGTATTTT. This sequence encodes CASSRDRAGVTDTQYF. The chain couples TRBV6-4 to TRBJ2-3; 8 positions match TRBD2. Germline lookup yields CDR1 MRHNA and CDR2 SNTAGT. The CDR3 runs to 16 residues. V shed 6 bases and J 2 bases; nucleotides not matched to a gene: 10.

This clone was detected once. This chain uses TRBV30 with TRBJ2-7, with 10 bases lining up with TRBD2. Trimming took 3 bases from V and 9 from J; bases not matched to a gene: 14. Germline-derived CDR1 and CDR2 are GTSNPN and SVGIG (reference sequence). The CDR3 extends over 15 amino acids. CDR3 DNA sequence: TGTGCCTGGAGCTTAGCGGGAGGAAGGGTGGAGGGGCAGTACTTC. This codes for CAWSLAGGRVEGQYF.

The chain links TRBV2 to TRBJ2-1, with D possibly TRBD2 on 7 matching bases. This CDR3 has 12 residues. Looked up from germline, CDR1 is SNHLY and CDR2 is FYNNEI. The V end lost 11 bases, the J end lost 8 bases, and 16 bases lay between the germline ends. Written as DNA, the CDR3 is TGTGCCGTGGGTTTAGGGGGGGATGAGCAGTTCTTC. Its translation: CAVGLGGDEQFF.

The chain combines TRBV27 with TRBJ1-2, with D possibly being TRBD1 (5 bases). Germline V gene lookup returns CDR1 MNHEY and CDR2 SMNVEV (reference sequence). The CDR3 is made up of 15 amino acids. Trimming removed 2 bases at V and 4 bases at J, with 14 bases between. The DNA for the CDR3 is TGTGCCAGCAGTTTAGGTAGAGGGACTGGCTATGGCTACACCTTC. Protein sequence: CASSLGRGTGYGYTF.

This chain joins TRBV5-1 and TRBJ1-5; D remains ambiguous. The CDR3 totals 14 residues. The germline V gene has CDR1 SGHRS and CDR2 YFSETQ. V was shortened by 1 base and J by 2 bases, with 7 bases between the two germline ends. This CDR3 is CASSLLPGNQPQHF. The CDR3 bases are TGCGCCAGCAGCTTGCTCCCGGGCAATCAGCCCCAGCATTTT.

This rearrangement joins TRBV28 to TRBJ2-7; D may be TRBD1 (6 bases). Trimming shortened V by 8 bases and J by 6 bases, and 20 bases separated the two germline ends. The CDR3 spans 14 residues. The germline V gene encodes CDR1 MDHEN and CDR2 SYDVKM. The CDR3 DNA reads TGTGCCAGCCATACAGGGCCCTTATCTGTCGAGCAGTACTTC. This gives the protein CASHTGPLSVEQYF.

This chain uses TRBV5-1 with TRBJ2-1; 13 nucleotides line up with TRBD2. V dropped 2 bases and J dropped 1; count of bases not matched to a gene: 3. This CDR3 region has 17 residues. CDR1 and CDR2 from the germline V gene are SGHRS and YFSETQ. Written as DNA, the CDR3 is TGCGCCAGCAGCTTTGGGACTAGCGGGGCTTCCTACAATGAGCAGTTCTTC. Its protein is CASSFGTSGASYNEQFF.